This T cell receptor (beta chain) was observed in a study of blood T cell repertoires in COVID-19. For the study at large: COVID-19 samples from acute and convalescent phases originated in the United States, Italy and Spain. Sample material is recorded as cDNA or gDNA derived from T cells, B-cell-depleted T cells, or PBMCs.

The germline V gene has CDR1 KGHSH and CDR2 LQKENI. V dropped 3 bases and J dropped 3 bases, with 14 bases sitting between them. CDR3 length: 15 residues. Original processing methods: Reference gene primer amplification gave nucleated cell count estimates. Generated by immunoSEQ multiplex PCR, the TCRdb table keeps only in-frame clones and is missing some. V, J and clone size reflect that table, while D and trimming were determined from the DNA. The top ten clones hold less than 3% of a sample with more than 110,000 clones, roughly 85% of them seen once. The sequence was obtained from a man between 50 and 59 years old with acute or convalescent COVID-19. Material: peripheral blood. This sequence joins TRBV18 and TRBJ1-1; a weak D match, TRBD1 (5 bases). The CDR3 is CASSPYGGLDTEAFF. Written as DNA, the CDR3 is TGTGCCAGCTCACCCTACGGGGGTCTGGACACTGAAGCTTTCTTT.